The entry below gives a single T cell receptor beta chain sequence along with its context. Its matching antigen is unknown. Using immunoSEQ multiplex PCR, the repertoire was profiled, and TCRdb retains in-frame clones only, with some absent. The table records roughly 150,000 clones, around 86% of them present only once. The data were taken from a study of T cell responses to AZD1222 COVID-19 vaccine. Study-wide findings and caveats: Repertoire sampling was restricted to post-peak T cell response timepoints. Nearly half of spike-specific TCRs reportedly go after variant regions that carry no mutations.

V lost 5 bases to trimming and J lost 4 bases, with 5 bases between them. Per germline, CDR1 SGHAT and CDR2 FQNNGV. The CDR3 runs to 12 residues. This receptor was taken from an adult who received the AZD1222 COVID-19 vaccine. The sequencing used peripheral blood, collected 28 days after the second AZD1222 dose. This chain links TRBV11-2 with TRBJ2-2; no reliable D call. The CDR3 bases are TGTGCCAGCAGCCTAAGCACCGGGGAGCTGTTTTTT. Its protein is CASSLSTGELFF.